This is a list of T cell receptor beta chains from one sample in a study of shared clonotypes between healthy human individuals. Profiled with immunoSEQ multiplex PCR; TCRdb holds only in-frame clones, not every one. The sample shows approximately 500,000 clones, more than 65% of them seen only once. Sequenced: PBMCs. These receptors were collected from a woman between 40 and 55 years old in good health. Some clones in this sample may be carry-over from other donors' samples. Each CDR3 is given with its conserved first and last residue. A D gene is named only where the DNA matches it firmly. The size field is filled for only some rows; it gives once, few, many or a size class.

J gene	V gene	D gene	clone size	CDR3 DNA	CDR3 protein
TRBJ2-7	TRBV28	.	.	TGTGCCAGCAGTTTATGGAAAACACCCTACGAGCAGTACTTC	CASSLWKTPYEQYF
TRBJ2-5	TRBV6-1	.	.	TGTGCCAGCAGTACAAATATTCAAGAGACCCAGTACTTC	CASSTNIQETQYF
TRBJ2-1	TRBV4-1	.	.	TGCGCCAGCAGCCAAGATTTTACAGACTACAATGAGCAGTTCTTC	CASSQDFTDYNEQFF
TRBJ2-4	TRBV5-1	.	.	TGCGCCAGCAGCTTAGGGGGAGGTGGAAACATTCAGTACTTC	CASSLGGGGNIQYF
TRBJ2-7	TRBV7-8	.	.	TGTGCCAGCAGCACAGGGTTAAACGACGAGCAGTACTTC	CASSTGLNDEQYF
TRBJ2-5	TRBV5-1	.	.	TGCGCCAGCAGCGTCGGTGTGGAGACCCAGTACTTC	CASSVGVETQYF
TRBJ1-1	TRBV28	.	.	TGTGCCAGCAGTTCCCCCCGGGGCCCCGTAACTGAAGCTTTCTTT	CASSSPRGPVTEAFF
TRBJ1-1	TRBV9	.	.	TGTGCCAGCAGCGTAGTATCTGGGAGCACTGAAGCTTTCTTT	CASSVVSGSTEAFF
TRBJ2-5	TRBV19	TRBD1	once	TGTGCCAGTAGGGACAGGGCTCGAGAGACCCAGTACTTC	CASRDRARETQYF
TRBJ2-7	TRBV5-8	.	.	TGTGCCAGCAGCTTAACGGGGGTCTACGAGCAGTACTTC	CASSLTGVYEQYF
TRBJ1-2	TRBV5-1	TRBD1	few	TGCGCCAGCAGCGCGACCGGGACAGGGGGCTCTGGCTACACCTTC	CASSATGTGGSGYTF
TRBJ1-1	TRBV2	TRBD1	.	TGTGCCAGCAGTCAAAACAGGGGTTATGCTGAAGCTTTCTTT	CASSQNRGYAEAFF
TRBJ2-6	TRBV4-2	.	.	TGTGCCAGCAGCCAAGAAAATGAAGGGTCTGGGGCCAACGTCCTGACTTTC	CASSQENEGSGANVLTF
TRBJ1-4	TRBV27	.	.	TGTGCCAGCAGTTCGGGGGGCCTCAGGGTTCCTTATGAAAAACTGTTTTTT	CASSSGGLRVPYEKLFF
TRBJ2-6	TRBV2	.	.	TGTGCCAGCAGTGGACCCGGGGCCTCTGGGGCCAACGTCCTGACTTTC	CASSGPGASGANVLTF
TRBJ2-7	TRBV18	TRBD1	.	TGTGCCAGCTCACGGGACCAGGGGGCTTACGAGCAGTACTTC	CASSRDQGAYEQYF
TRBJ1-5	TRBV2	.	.	TGTGCCAGCAGTCTCGGGGCAGGGAGCAATCAGCCCCAGCATTTT	CASSLGAGSNQPQHF
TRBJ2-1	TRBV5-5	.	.	TGTGCCAGCAGCTTGGGGCCTCACAATGAGCAGTTCTTC	CASSLGPHNEQFF
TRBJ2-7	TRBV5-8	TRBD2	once	TGTGCCAGCATCGCGGGAGACCCGCCCTACGAGCAGTACTTC	CASIAGDPPYEQYF
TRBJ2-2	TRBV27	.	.	TGTGCCAGCAGTGGCCGGACTCCACTAACCGGGGAGCTGTTTTTT	CASSGRTPLTGELFF
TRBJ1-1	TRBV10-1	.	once	TGCGCCAGCAGTGATCCCCCGGGGGACGCCACCCCCATGAACACTGAAGCTTTCTTT	CASSDPPGDATPMNTEAFF
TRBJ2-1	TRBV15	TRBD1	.	TGTGCCACCAGCAGGGACAGGGAATACAATGAGCAGTTCTTC	CATSRDREYNEQFF
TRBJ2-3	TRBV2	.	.	TGTGCCAGCAGTAGGGACACAGATACGCAGTATTTT	CASSRDTDTQYF
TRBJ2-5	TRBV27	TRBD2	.	TGTGCCAGCAGAACCCGGGGACTAGCGGGAGGAGCGGGGGAGACCCAGTACTTC	CASRTRGLAGGAGETQYF
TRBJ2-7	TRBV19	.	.	TGTGCCAGTAGTATAAGGGTAGGACGCGAGCAGTACTTC	CASSIRVGREQYF
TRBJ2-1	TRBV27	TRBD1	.	TGTGCCAGCAGTTCTTATAGGGGGCGATACAATGAGCAGTTCTTC	CASSSYRGRYNEQFF
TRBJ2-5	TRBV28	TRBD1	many	TGTGCCAGCACCATATCTGGACAGGACTTCCAAGAGACCCAGTACTTC	CASTISGQDFQETQYF
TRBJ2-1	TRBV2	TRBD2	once	TGTGCCAGCAGTCCTTTTAGCGGGAGGTGGAATGAGCAGTTCTTC	CASSPFSGRWNEQFF
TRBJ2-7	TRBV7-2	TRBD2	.	TGTGCCAGCAGCTTAGCAGCGGGAGGCTACGAGCAGTACTTC	CASSLAAGGYEQYF
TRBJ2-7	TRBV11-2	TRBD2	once	TGTGCCAGCAGCCTGAAGACTAGCGGGGCCTACGAGCAGTACTTC	CASSLKTSGAYEQYF
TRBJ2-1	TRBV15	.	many	TGTGCCACCAGCACCGGACTACCCAGCAATGAGCAGTTCTTC	CATSTGLPSNEQFF
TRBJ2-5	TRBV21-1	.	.	TGTGCCAGCAGCTCGACAGGGGGCCCCTCGAGGGCCCAGTACTTC	CASSSTGGPSRAQYF
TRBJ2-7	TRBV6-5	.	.	TGTGCCAGCAAGTCCGGGGCCAGCTCCTACGAGCAGTACTTC	CASKSGASSYEQYF
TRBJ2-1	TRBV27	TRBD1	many	TGTGCCAGCAGTTTAACAACAGGGGTGGACAATGAGCAGTTCTTC	CASSLTTGVDNEQFF
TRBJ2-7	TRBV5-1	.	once	TGCGCCAGCAGCTTGCGGGGGTCCGCTGGGTCCTACGAGCAGTACTTC	CASSLRGSAGSYEQYF
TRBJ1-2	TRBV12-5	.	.	TGTGCTAGTGGACTAGGGACGGGCTATGGCTACACCTTC	CASGLGTGYGYTF
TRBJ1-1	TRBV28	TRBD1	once	TGTGCCAGCACTCAACAGGGGGCCACTGAAGCTTTCTTT	CASTQQGATEAFF
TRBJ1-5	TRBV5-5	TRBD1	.	TGTGCCAGCAGCTTACAGCCGGGACAGAGCAATCAGCCCCAGCATTTT	CASSLQPGQSNQPQHF
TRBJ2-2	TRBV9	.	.	TGTGCCAGCAGCCGAGGGGGCACCGGGGAGCTGTTTTTT	CASSRGGTGELFF
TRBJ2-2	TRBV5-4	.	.	TGTGCCAGCAGCTTGGTGCCGCTCGCCGGGGAGCTGTTTTTT	CASSLVPLAGELFF
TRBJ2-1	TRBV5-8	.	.	TGTGCCAGCAGCTTGTTAAGGTGGGGGGTTTACAATGAGCAGTTCTTC	CASSLLRWGVYNEQFF